The rows below give T cell receptor beta chains drawn from one sample of a study of blood T cell repertoires in COVID-19. Method: immunoSEQ multiplex PCR; TCRdb's copy keeps in-frame clones and lacks some. The table has about 120,000 clones, around 85% seen once. The source material was peripheral blood. The receptors stem from a man younger than 40 with COVID-19, enrolled during active disease. The CDR3 runs from the conserved cysteine through the conserved F or W. Each record gives: V gene, clone size, J gene, CDR3 length, D gene, CDR3 protein, CDR3 DNA. The D gene is left open where the match is weak. Where a row states a size, it is once, few, many or the class of an expanded clone; other rows omit it.

>TRBV6-2/TRBV6-3|.|TRBJ2-7|15|.
CASSYLGGASDEQYF
TGTGCCAGCAGTTACCTGGGTGGGGCCTCTGACGAGCAGTACTTC
>TRBV9|.|TRBJ2-2|12|.
CASSLGPGELFF
TGTGCCAGCAGCCTCGGTCCCGGGGAGCTGTTTTTT
>TRBV7-2|.|TRBJ2-5|14|TRBD1
CASSPYRGAETQYF
TGTGCCAGCAGCCCGTACAGGGGCGCCGAGACCCAGTACTTC
>TRBV6-6|.|TRBJ1-6|14|TRBD1
CASSLGQGFSPLHF
TGTGCCAGCAGCTTAGGACAGGGGTTTTCACCCCTCCACTTT
>TRBV11-2|once|TRBJ2-1|15|TRBD2
CASSSSGATYNEQFF
TGTGCCAGCAGCTCTAGCGGGGCAACTTACAATGAGCAGTTCTTC
>TRBV5-5|.|TRBJ1-1|13|.
CASSLGRQTEAFF
TGTGCCAGCAGCTTAGGGCGACAGACTGAAGCTTTCTTT
>TRBV23-1|.|TRBJ1-5|15|.
CASTHPRESNQPQHF
TGCGCCAGCACCCACCCCAGGGAAAGCAATCAGCCCCAGCATTTT
>TRBV6-2/TRBV6-3|.|TRBJ2-7|16|TRBD1
CASSPVPGQGAREQYF
TGTGCCAGCAGCCCTGTGCCGGGACAGGGGGCGCGCGAGCAGTACTTC
>TRBV25-1|.|TRBJ1-6|15|.
CASSDHPGGNSPLHF
TGTGCCAGCAGTGACCACCCTGGGGGGAATTCACCCCTCCACTTT
>TRBV19|once|TRBJ2-3|15|.
CASSIGARATDTQYF
TGTGCCAGTAGTATAGGGGCCAGGGCGACAGATACGCAGTATTTT
>TRBV7-2|few|TRBJ2-7|13|TRBD2
CASSSGLAYEQYF
TGTGCCAGCAGCTCTGGACTAGCCTACGAGCAGTACTTC
>TRBV7-9|.|TRBJ1-6|16|.
CASSLGQSSYNSPLHF
TGTGCCAGCAGCCTAGGACAGAGCTCCTATAATTCACCCCTCCACTTT
>TRBV19|.|TRBJ2-7|14|TRBD2
CASTPSGKSYEQYF
TGTGCCAGTACTCCCAGCGGGAAATCCTACGAGCAGTACTTC
>TRBV18|.|TRBJ1-5|14|TRBD1
CASSPGQGSQPQHF
TGTGCCAGCTCACCTGGACAGGGTAGTCAGCCCCAGCATTTT
>TRBV4-1|.|TRBJ1-5|15|.
CASSQDGNSNQPQHF
TGCGCCAGCAGCCAAGATGGCAATAGCAATCAGCCCCAGCATTTT
>TRBV27|.|TRBJ1-5|15|.
CASSSSAGMNQPQHF
TGTGCCAGCAGTTCCTCGGCAGGAATGAATCAGCCCCAGCATTTT
>TRBV30|.|TRBJ2-5|16|.
CAWSVSNLGVGETQYF
TGTGCCTGGAGTGTGAGTAACCTAGGGGTAGGAGAGACCCAGTACTTC
>TRBV10-1|few|TRBJ2-1|14|.
CASSKQGAVNEQFF
TGCGCCAGCAGTAAGCAGGGCGCGGTAAATGAGCAGTTCTTC
>TRBV19|.|TRBJ1-3|11|.
CASSIYSTIYF
TGTGCCAGTAGTATCTACAGCACCATATATTTT
>TRBV7-3|once|TRBJ2-1|15|TRBD2
CASSLSASGYNEQFF
TGTGCCAGCAGCTTATCGGCTAGCGGCTACAATGAGCAGTTCTTC
>TRBV7-8|few|TRBJ1-6|15|TRBD1
CASSLSQGAYSPLHF
TGTGCCAGCAGCCTGAGTCAGGGGGCGTATTCACCCCTCCACTTT
>TRBV9|.|TRBJ1-2|14|.
CASSVGHTNYGYTF
TGTGCCAGCAGCGTAGGACATACTAACTATGGCTACACCTTC
>TRBV11-2|.|TRBJ2-2|16|TRBD2
CASSPQAGLSTGELFF
TGTGCCAGCAGCCCTCAGGCGGGACTAAGTACCGGGGAGCTGTTTTTT
>TRBV27|.|TRBJ2-1|13|TRBD1
CASSATGANEQFF
TGTGCCAGCAGTGCGACAGGGGCCAATGAGCAGTTCTTC
>TRBV28|.|TRBJ1-4|14|TRBD1
CASSLQGGNEKLFF
TGTGCCAGCAGCCTCCAGGGGGGCAATGAAAAACTGTTTTTT
>TRBV30|.|TRBJ1-2|14|.
CAWSTQDSLYGYTF
TGTGCCTGGAGTACCCAGGACAGCCTCTATGGCTACACCTTC
>TRBV4-1|.|TRBJ1-1|15|TRBD1
CASSQETGRGQEAFF
TGCGCCAGCAGCCAAGAAACGGGTCGGGGACAGGAAGCTTTCTTT
>TRBV4-1|once|TRBJ2-7|15|.
CASSRSTGSTYEQYF
TGCGCCAGCAGCCGATCGACAGGTTCTACCTACGAGCAGTACTTC
>TRBV9|.|TRBJ2-1|15|TRBD2
CASSLWGLAGDEQFF
TGTGCCAGCAGCCTCTGGGGACTAGCGGGAGACGAGCAGTTCTTC
>TRBV5-8|.|TRBJ1-2|16|.
CASSLVGTLANYGYTF
TGTGCCAGCAGCTTGGTCGGGACACTGGCTAACTATGGCTACACCTTC
>TRBV7-9|.|TRBJ1-1|13|TRBD1
CASSLGPGTAGFF
TGTGCCAGCAGCTTGGGGCCCGGGACAGCGGGTTTCTTT
>TRBV28|.|TRBJ1-2|17|TRBD1
CASSTVWEGDRAYGYTF
TGTGCCAGCAGTACTGTGTGGGAGGGGGACAGGGCCTATGGCTACACCTTC
>TRBV10-1|.|TRBJ2-2|16|TRBD2
CASRRFGTIAPGELFF
TGCGCCAGCAGGAGGTTTGGGACTATAGCCCCCGGGGAGCTGTTTTTT
>TRBV28|once|TRBJ2-7|13|TRBD2
CASRPGGSYEQYF
TGTGCCAGCAGGCCGGGGGGTTCCTACGAGCAGTACTTC
>TRBV19|few|TRBJ2-2|14|TRBD2
CASRLAGPTGELFF
TGTGCCAGTCGGCTAGCGGGACCCACCGGGGAGCTGTTTTTT
>TRBV5-1|.|TRBJ1-4|15|TRBD1
CASSQGTGKTEKLFF
TGCGCCAGCAGCCAGGGGACAGGGAAGACTGAAAAACTGTTTTTT
>TRBV24-1|.|TRBJ2-1|15|.
CATSDTEPKNNEQFF
TGTGCCACCAGTGATACAGAGCCCAAAAACAATGAGCAGTTCTTC